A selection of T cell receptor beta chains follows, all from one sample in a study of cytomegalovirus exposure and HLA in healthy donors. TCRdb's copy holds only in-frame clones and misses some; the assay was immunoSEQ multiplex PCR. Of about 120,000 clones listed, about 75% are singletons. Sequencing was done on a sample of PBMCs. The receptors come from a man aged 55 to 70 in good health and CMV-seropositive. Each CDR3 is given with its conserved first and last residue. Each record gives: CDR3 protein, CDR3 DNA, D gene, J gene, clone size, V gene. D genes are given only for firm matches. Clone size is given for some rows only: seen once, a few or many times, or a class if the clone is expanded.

cdr3_aa: CAISLKSGVYYGYTF; cdr3_nt: TGTGCCATCAGTCTCAAATCAGGGGTTTACTATGGCTACACCTTC; d_call: NA; j_call: TRBJ1-2; clone_size: few; v_call: TRBV10-3
cdr3_aa: CASSQPGTDYGYTF; cdr3_nt: TGTGCCAGCAGCCAACCCGGGACTGACTATGGCTACACCTTC; d_call: NA; j_call: TRBJ1-2; clone_size: NA; v_call: TRBV9
cdr3_aa: CASAHTEPQHF; cdr3_nt: TGTGCCAGCGCCCACACAGAGCCCCAGCATTTT; d_call: NA; j_call: TRBJ1-5; clone_size: NA; v_call: TRBV9
cdr3_aa: CASSLGTGGRNQPQHF; cdr3_nt: TGTGCCAGCAGCTTAGGGACGGGGGGACGCAATCAGCCCCAGCATTTT; d_call: NA; j_call: TRBJ1-5; clone_size: once; v_call: TRBV7-9
cdr3_aa: CASRYGQGENTEAFF; cdr3_nt: TGCGCCAGCAGGTATGGACAGGGGGAGAACACTGAAGCTTTCTTT; d_call: TRBD1; j_call: TRBJ1-1; clone_size: NA; v_call: TRBV5-1
cdr3_aa: CAIRMDTLVHGYTF; cdr3_nt: TGTGCCATCAGGATGGACACCTTGGTACATGGCTACACCTTC; d_call: NA; j_call: TRBJ1-2; clone_size: once; v_call: TRBV10-3
cdr3_aa: CASSLAAGETQYF; cdr3_nt: TGCGCCAGCAGTCTGGCCGCGGGGGAGACCCAGTACTTC; d_call: NA; j_call: TRBJ2-5; clone_size: NA; v_call: TRBV5-1
cdr3_aa: CASSLVSANIMRKAFF; cdr3_nt: TGTGCCAGCAGCTTGGTCTCAGCGAATATCATGCGAAAAGCTTTCTTT; d_call: NA; j_call: TRBJ1-1; clone_size: NA; v_call: TRBV5-8
cdr3_aa: CASIRDSEAFF; cdr3_nt: TGTGCCAGCATCCGGGACAGTGAAGCTTTCTTT; d_call: TRBD1; j_call: TRBJ1-1; clone_size: NA; v_call: TRBV2
cdr3_aa: CAISNRTKGLAGERFSYNEQFF; cdr3_nt: TGTGCCATCAGTAACAGAACCAAGGGACTAGCGGGAGAGCGGTTCTCCTACAATGAGCAGTTCTTC; d_call: TRBD2; j_call: TRBJ2-1; clone_size: NA; v_call: TRBV10-3
cdr3_aa: CASSGTDAYEQYF; cdr3_nt: TGCGCCAGCAGCGGGACAGACGCGTACGAGCAGTACTTC; d_call: TRBD1; j_call: TRBJ2-7; clone_size: NA; v_call: TRBV5-1
cdr3_aa: CASSEWRMPYNEQFF; cdr3_nt: TGTGCCAGCAGTGAATGGAGGATGCCCTACAATGAGCAGTTCTTC; d_call: NA; j_call: TRBJ2-1; clone_size: once; v_call: TRBV2
cdr3_aa: CASSADRGDTQYF; cdr3_nt: TGTGCCAGCAGTGCGGACAGGGGTGATACGCAGTATTTT; d_call: TRBD1; j_call: TRBJ2-3; clone_size: few; v_call: TRBV2
cdr3_aa: CASSLWTGNTEAFF; cdr3_nt: TGTGCCAGCAGCCTCTGGACGGGAAACACTGAAGCTTTCTTT; d_call: NA; j_call: TRBJ1-1; clone_size: NA; v_call: TRBV7-6
cdr3_aa: CASSLGRSTNTEAFF; cdr3_nt: TGTGCCAGCAGCTTGGGTAGAAGTACTAACACTGAAGCTTTCTTT; d_call: NA; j_call: TRBJ1-1; clone_size: NA; v_call: TRBV5-6
cdr3_aa: CASSGQGWYTGELFF; cdr3_nt: TGTGCCAGCAGCGGACAGGGGTGGTACACCGGGGAGCTGTTTTTT; d_call: TRBD1; j_call: TRBJ2-2; clone_size: NA; v_call: TRBV5-6
cdr3_aa: CASSQDYVREMEQYF; cdr3_nt: TGCGCCAGCAGCCAAGACTATGTCCGGGAGATGGAGCAGTACTTC; d_call: NA; j_call: TRBJ2-7; clone_size: NA; v_call: TRBV5-1
cdr3_aa: CASSLRVSVTEAFF; cdr3_nt: TGTGCCAGCAGTCTGAGGGTCTCGGTCACTGAAGCTTTCTTT; d_call: NA; j_call: TRBJ1-1; clone_size: NA; v_call: TRBV27
cdr3_aa: CASSQALVQVETQYF; cdr3_nt: TGTGCCAGCAGCCAAGCGCTAGTCCAAGTAGAGACCCAGTACTTC; d_call: NA; j_call: TRBJ2-5; clone_size: NA; v_call: TRBV14
cdr3_aa: CASSQEESARGDQPQHF; cdr3_nt: TGTGCCAGCAGCCAAGAAGAGTCGGCGCGAGGAGATCAGCCCCAGCATTTT; d_call: NA; j_call: TRBJ1-5; clone_size: NA; v_call: TRBV4-2